This T cell receptor beta chain was captured by sequencing in a study of identifying expanded T cells in peripheral blood. This clone was counted once. Its antigen is unidentified. The CDR3 has 14 residues. V was clipped by 4 bases and J by 1 base, with 13 bases between them. Germline V gene data show CDR1 as SQVTM and CDR2 as ANQGSEA. Study outcomes and limitations: Approximately 2-week clone count variance significantly increased as total template count grew. Over around two and four weeks, about 15 and 19 clones changed, versus 1.2 between replicates.

TCRdb's table, derived via immunoSEQ multiplex PCR, lists solely in-frame clones and lacks some. This repertoire shows some 75,000 clones, roughly nine tenths found once; its top ten account for 3% to 3.5%. No infections or other immune events were documented during collection. The chain combines TRBV29-1 with TRBJ2-5; D possibly uses TRBD1 or TRBD2 (6 bases each). Material: blood. The TCR comes from a person aged 18 to 75 in good health. The CDR3 region has the DNA TGCAGCGTTGTCATCACGGGGGCCCAAGAGACCCAGTACTTC. It translates to CSVVITGAQETQYF.